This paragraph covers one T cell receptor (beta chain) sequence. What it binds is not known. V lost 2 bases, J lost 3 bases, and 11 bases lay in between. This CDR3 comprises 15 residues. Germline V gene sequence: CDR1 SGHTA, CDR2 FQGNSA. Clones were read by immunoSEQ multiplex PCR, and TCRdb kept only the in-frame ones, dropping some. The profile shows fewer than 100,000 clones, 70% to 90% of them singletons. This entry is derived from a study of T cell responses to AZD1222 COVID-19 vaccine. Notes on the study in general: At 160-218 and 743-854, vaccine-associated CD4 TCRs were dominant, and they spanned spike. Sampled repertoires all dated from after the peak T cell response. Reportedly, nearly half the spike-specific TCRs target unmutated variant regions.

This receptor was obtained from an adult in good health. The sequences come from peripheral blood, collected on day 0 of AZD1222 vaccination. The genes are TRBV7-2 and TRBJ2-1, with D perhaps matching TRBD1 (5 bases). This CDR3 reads CASSLQGPNYNEQFF. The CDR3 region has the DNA TGTGCCAGCAGCTTACAGGGTCCAAACTACAATGAGCAGTTCTTC.